The entry below gives a single TCR beta chain sequence along with its context. Its specificity is unknown. The PCR ran on 60 Vbeta and 13 Jbeta primers. The repertoire was sequenced with immunoSEQ multiplex PCR; TCRdb's copy has only in-frame clones and lacks some. The sample has 150,000 to 200,000 clones; around 75% are singletons. The record originates from a study of cytomegalovirus exposure and HLA in healthy donors. V gave up 5 bases and J gave up 0 bases, with 8 bases separating them. CDR3 length: 13 residues. CDR1 and CDR2 from the germline V gene are SGDLS and YYNGEE. Study-wide results and limits: A few chains tied to CMV proved CMV antigen-specific in vitro. Reports indicated that the classifier achieved high specificity and sensitivity in diagnosing cytomegalovirus status.

The sequenced sample was PBMCs. This receptor was obtained from a human donor in good health. This rearrangement joins TRBV9 to TRBJ1-2; weak D call: TRBD1 (6 bases). The CDR3 bases are TGTGCCAGCAGTGGACAGTCTAACTATGGCTACACCTTC. Residues: CASSGQSNYGYTF.